This TCR beta chain comes out of a study of T cells in localized non-small cell lung cancer. V lost 5 bases and J lost 6, with 8 bases in between. The germline CDR1 and CDR2 sequences are DFQATT and SNEGSKA (reference sequence). This CDR3 region has 11 residues. Measured with immunoSEQ multiplex PCR; TCRdb has only the in-frame clones, and not every one. Seen here are around 25,000 clones, around 86% observed once, and the top ten hold around a fifth. This sample comprised peripheral blood, obtained before any cancer treatment. The TCR originated in a man aged 40-75 years with stage I squamous cell lung carcinoma. This rearrangement joins TRBV20-1 to TRBJ2-1; D remains ambiguous. CDR3 protein: CSAYRGNEQFF. CDR3 in DNA: TGCAGTGCTTACAGAGGCAATGAGCAGTTCTTC.